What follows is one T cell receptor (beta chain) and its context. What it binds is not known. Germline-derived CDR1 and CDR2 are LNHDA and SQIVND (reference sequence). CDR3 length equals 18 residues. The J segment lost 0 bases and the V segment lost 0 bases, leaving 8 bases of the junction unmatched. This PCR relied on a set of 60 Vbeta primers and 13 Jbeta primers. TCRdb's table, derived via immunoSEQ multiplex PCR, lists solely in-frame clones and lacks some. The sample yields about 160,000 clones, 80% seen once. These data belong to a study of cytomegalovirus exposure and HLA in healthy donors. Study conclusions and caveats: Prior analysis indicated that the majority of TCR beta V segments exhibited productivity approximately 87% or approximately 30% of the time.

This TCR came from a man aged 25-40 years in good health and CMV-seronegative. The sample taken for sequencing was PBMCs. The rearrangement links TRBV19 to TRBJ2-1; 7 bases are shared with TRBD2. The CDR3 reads CASSIDLWRESSYNEQFF. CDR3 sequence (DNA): TGTGCCAGTAGTATAGATCTATGGCGGGAGAGCTCCTACAATGAGCAGTTCTTC.